The 32 T cell receptor beta chains in this list originate from one sample, sequenced in a study of OX40 agonist ivuxolimab in advanced cancers. Libraries came from the immunoSEQ multiplex PCR assay. Here the immuneACCESS table is served through TCRdb, limited to in-frame sequences with V and J called. Missing clones are a known gap in these copies; in checked studies unresolved V genes cover under half, and the rest lacks a known reason. In this sample the table shows about 36,000 clones, about 80% of which occur a single time. The ten biggest clones cover approximately 18% of the sample. This material consisted of CD4+ or CD8+ T cells sorted from blood, taken in a trial of the OX40 agonist ivuxolimab. Source of these receptors: an adult with an advanced solid tumor such as melanoma, head and neck, liver or kidney cancer.

For this clone: Other DNA sequences within the sample encode an identical CDR3. The chain employs TRBV2 and TRBJ2-4; no firm D call. In germline, CDR1 is SNHLY, CDR2 FYNNEI. The V end was cut by 9 bases, the J end by 3 bases, with 9 bases between. The CDR3 runs 12 residues. The CDR3: CASSSDKNIQYF. As DNA, the CDR3 is TGTGCCAGTAGTTCGGACAAAAACATTCAGTACTTC.

The chain is built from TRBV4-1 and TRBJ2-1; TRBD2 agrees at 10 bases. V shed 6 bases and J 7 bases; nucleotides not matched to a gene: 12. The germline V gene has CDR1 MGHRA and CDR2 YSYEKL. This CDR3 is built from 16 residues. CDR3 DNA sequence: TGCGCCAGCAGAGGTAGCGGGAGGCCGACGGGAAATGAGCAGTTCTTC. Protein: CASRGSGRPTGNEQFF.

This chain links TRBV7-6 with TRBJ2-1; D not resolved. The CDR3 is 16 amino acids. Germline assignment: CDR1 SGHVS and CDR2 FNYEAQ. The V end was cut by 0 bases, the J end by 0 bases, with 9 bases between. The CDR3 DNA follows: TGTGCCAGCAGCTTAGCCTCGGGCCCCTCCTACAATGAGCAGTTCTTC. Amino acids: CASSLASGPSYNEQFF. The whole variable domain, filled in from reference TRBV7-6 and TRBJ2-1, reads GAGVSQSPRYKVTKRGQDVALRCDPISGHVSLYWYRQALGQGPEFLTYFNYEAQQDKSGLPNDRFSAERPEGSISTLTIQRTEQRDSAMYRCASSLASGPSYNEQFFGPGTRLTVL.

The J gene is TRBJ1-2, the V gene TRBV6-5; D remains ambiguous. The CDR3 is 14 amino acids. Trimming removed 4 bases from V and 1 base from J, with 10 bases in between. CDR1 and CDR2 (germline): MNHEY, SVGAGI. The CDR3 protein is CASSLHVNNYGYTF. The CDR3 DNA sequence: TGTGCCAGCAGTTTACACGTGAATAACTATGGCTACACCTTC.

Only one count was recorded for this clone. The genes are TRBV6-5 and TRBJ2-5, with 7 bases aligning to TRBD2. Germline V lookup: CDR1 MNHEY, CDR2 SVGAGI. CDR3 length: 15 amino acids. Trimming cost V 5 bases and J 2 bases; bases outside gene matches: 8. As DNA, the CDR3 is TGTGCCAGCAGTCTAGCGTGGGGGGGACAAGAGACCCAGTACTTC. It encodes CASSLAWGGQETQYF.

This clone has a single count. The rearrangement uses TRBV5-5 and TRBJ2-5; D is perhaps TRBD1 (5 bases). Between the trimmed V and J ends, which lost 2 bases and 2 bases, there was a span of 13 bases. The CDR3 covers 15 residues. Germline CDR1 and CDR2: SGHKS and YYEKEE (reference sequence). The CDR3 loop reads CASSFWWGLQETQYF. In DNA form, the CDR3 reads TGTGCCAGCAGCTTTTGGTGGGGCCTTCAAGAGACCCAGTACTTC. The whole variable domain, remainder taken from reference TRBV5-5 and TRBJ2-5, is DAGVTQSPTHLIKTRGQQVTLRCSPISGHKSVSWYQQVLGQGPQFIFQYYEKEERGRGNFPDRFSARQFPNYSSELNVNALLLGDSALYLCASSFWWGLQETQYFGPGTRLLVL.

The V and J genes are TRBV28 and TRBJ2-3, with D possibly TRBD2 on 6 matching bases. The germline V gene has CDR1 MDHEN and CDR2 SYDVKM. V was pared by 3 bases and J by 1 base, with 8 bases between. The CDR3 is 14 amino acids. CDR3 sequence: CASSFLAGTDTQYF. For the CDR3, the DNA is TGTGCCAGCAGTTTCTTAGCGGGCACAGATACGCAGTATTTT. The entire variable domain, with the rest obtained from reference TRBV28 and TRBJ2-3, is as follows: DVKVTQSSRYLVKRTGEKVFLECVQDMDHENMFWYRQDPGLGLRLIYFSYDVKMKEKGDIPEGYSVSREKKERFSLILESASTNQTSMYLCASSFLAGTDTQYFGPGTRLTVL.

The chain uses TRBV7-6 and TRBJ2-5; possibly TRBD2 for D (7 bases). V was shortened by 4 bases and J by 6 bases, with 12 bases between the two germline ends. This CDR3 spans 13 amino acids. The germline V gene has CDR1 SGHVS and CDR2 FNYEAQ. In DNA form, the CDR3 reads TGTGCCAGCAGCTCCGAGGGGGGGAAGACCCAGTACTTC. Protein product: CASSSEGGKTQYF.

J is TRBJ2-5 and V is TRBV5-1; 9 bases match TRBD2. CDR1 SGHRS and CDR2 YFSETQ come from the germline V gene. The CDR3 loop spans 15 amino acids. The V segment lost 1 base and the J segment 5 bases; nucleotides outside the gene matches: 6. CDR3 DNA sequence: TGCGCCAGCAGCTTGAGCGGGGGGCTCGTCGAGACCCAGTACTTC. It is translated as CASSLSGGLVETQYF.

J is TRBJ2-5 and V is TRBV10-1; 8 nucleotides match TRBD1. In germline, CDR1 is WNHNN, CDR2 SYGVQD (reference sequence). J was trimmed by 0 bases and V by 5 bases; bases with no gene match: 2. The CDR3 contains 14 residues. The CDR3 bases are TGCGCCAGCAGTCGGGACAGGTACCAAGAGACCCAGTACTTC. Translation: CASSRDRYQETQYF.

The chain joins TRBV5-1 to TRBJ1-1, with D hard to call. The CDR3 sequence is 14 residues long. Germline values: CDR1 SGHRS, CDR2 YFSETQ. V was shortened by 0 bases and J by 7 bases, with 13 bases between the two germline ends. The CDR3 spells CASSLGMGVSEAFF. In DNA form, the CDR3 reads TGCGCCAGCAGCTTGGGGATGGGTGTCAGTGAAGCTTTCTTT. Complete variable domain (other parts from reference TRBV5-1 and TRBJ1-1): KAGVTQTPRYLIKTRGQQVTLSCSPISGHRSVSWYQQTPGQGLQFLFEYFSETQRNKGNFPGRFSGRQFSNSRSEMNVSTLELGDSALYLCASSLGMGVSEAFFGQGTRLTVV.

V and J are TRBV28 and TRBJ1-3; D is uncertain. This CDR3 region has 15 residues. Deletions cut 4 bases from V and 0 bases from J, with 10 bases between. Germline V gene sequence: CDR1 MDHEN, CDR2 SYDVKM. CDR3 amino acids: CASSSRRDSGNTIYF. As DNA, the CDR3 is TGTGCCAGCAGTTCTCGGCGGGACTCTGGAAACACCATATATTTT.

V usage is TRBV12-2 and J usage is TRBJ2-7. TRBV12-2 is a pseudogene segment. The CDR3 consists of 12 residues. CDR3 coding DNA: TGTGCAAGTCGCTATTGGGGTTTGGAGCAGTACTTC. Amino acid sequence: CASRYWGLEQYF.

The gene calls are TRBV2 and TRBJ2-7, with 9 bases matching TRBD1. Losses at the gene ends were 8 bases for V and 9 bases for J; bases not matched to a gene: 11. This CDR3 comprises 13 residues. Germline V gene lookup returns CDR1 SNHLY and CDR2 FYNNEI. The CDR3, as DNA: TGTGCCAGCTTCGGACAGGGGAAGAATTGGCAGTACTTC. The encoded protein is CASFGQGKNWQYF.

The chain combines TRBV19 with TRBJ2-7; D uncertain. This CDR3 has 12 residues. CDR1 and CDR2 (germline): LNHDA, SQIVND (reference sequence). V was shortened by 1 base and J by 5 bases, with 6 bases between the two germline ends. This chain's CDR3 is CASSIGAHEQYF. The CDR3 DNA sequence: TGTGCCAGTAGTATAGGGGCGCACGAGCAGTACTTC.

The DNA for the CDR3 is TGTGCCAGCAGTGCCCCGGGATTAGAAGCTTTCTTT. Translating it yields CASSAPGLEAFF. V gene TRBV25-1 combines with J gene TRBJ1-1; D is unclear. Germline lookup yields CDR1 MGHDK and CDR2 SYGVNS. With 4 bases removed from V and 8 bases from J, the gap between germline ends came to 11 bases. The CDR3 totals 12 residues.

J is TRBJ2-1 and V is TRBV5-1; D gene unclear. The CDR3 is 14 residues long. In germline, CDR1 is SGHRS, CDR2 YFSETQ. Trimming stripped 4 bases from V and 9 bases from J, with 17 bases between. DNA of the CDR3: TGCGCCAGCAGCCCACCGTGGACCAGCTTTGAGCAGTTCTTC. Translated: CASSPPWTSFEQFF.

The chain combines TRBV11-3 with TRBJ2-3; 8 bases are shared with TRBD2. This CDR3 contains 16 residues. The junction had 10 bases not matched to a gene; V was cut back by 6 bases and J by 2 bases. CDR1 and CDR2 from the germline V gene are SGHNT and YENEEA. The CDR3 sequence is CASSQSSGGNTDTQYF. The CDR3 DNA follows: TGTGCCAGCAGTCAATCCAGCGGGGGAAACACAGATACGCAGTATTTT.

This clone was seen a single time. The chain links TRBV28 to TRBJ2-7; the D gene is possibly TRBD1 (6 bases). Germline lookup yields CDR1 MDHEN and CDR2 SYDVKM. CDR3 size: 12 residues. V was cut by 6 bases and J by 4 bases, with 10 bases left in between. CDR3 nucleotide sequence: TGTGCCAGCAGCTACAGGGTTTACGAGCAGTACTTC. Protein: CASSYRVYEQYF.

Here the CDR3 DNA reads TGTGCCAGCAGCCCCGTGTTGACCCCCACAGATACGCAGTATTTT. The encoded protein is CASSPVLTPTDTQYF. The chain has TRBV7-9 and TRBJ2-3; no definite D call. Germline V gives CDR1 SEHNR, CDR2 FQNEAQ (reference sequence). The V gene lost 5 bases and the J gene lost 2 bases, with 14 bases spanning the gap. The CDR3 runs to 15 residues. Complete variable domain (other parts from reference TRBV7-9 and TRBJ2-3): DTGVSQNPRHKITKRGQNVTFRCDPISEHNRLYWYRQTLGQGPEFLTYFQNEAQLEKSRLLSDRFSAERPKGSFSTLEIQRTEQGDSAMYLCASSPVLTPTDTQYFGPGTRLTVL.

The rearrangement uses TRBV28 and TRBJ2-1; 7 bases match TRBD2. Germline CDR1 MDHEN, CDR2 SYDVKM. The CDR3 contains 17 residues. The junction had 16 bases not matched to a gene; V was cut back by 6 bases and J by 5 bases. CDR3 nucleotide sequence: TGTGCCAGCAGAGTCGTTTTAGGGGAGGGCCCAAACAATGAGCAGTTCTTC. As protein: CASRVVLGEGPNNEQFF.

This clone was seen a single time. Sequence at one end of the junction differs from germline and may be a read error. The V gene is TRBV6-6, the J gene TRBJ2-7; D may be TRBD1 (8 bases). Germline lookup yields CDR1 MNHNY and CDR2 SVGAGI (reference sequence). The CDR3 runs 15 residues. Here the CDR3 DNA reads TGTGCCAGTAGTTACGGGGGGACAGGATACTACGAGCAGTACTTC. The encoded protein is CASSYGGTGYYEQYF.

The V gene is TRBV29-1, the J gene TRBJ2-2; tentatively, D is TRBD1 or TRBD2 (6 bases each). The CDR3 runs 14 residues. V gave up 4 bases and J gave up 4 bases, with 13 bases separating them. Germline CDR1 reads SQVTM; CDR2 reads ANQGSEA. CDR3 sequence: CSVVASGATGELFF. For the CDR3, the DNA is TGCAGCGTTGTAGCGTCGGGGGCCACCGGGGAGCTGTTTTTT.

The V and J genes are TRBV5-6 and TRBJ1-2; D ambiguous. Germline assignment: CDR1 SGHDT and CDR2 YYEEEE. The CDR3 length is 14 residues. Trimming took 0 bases from V and 4 from J, leaving 10 bases between them. The DNA for the CDR3 is TGTGCCAGCAGCTTGGGTAGCTCCAGCTATGGCTACACCTTC. Translated, it gives CASSLGSSSYGYTF.

V and J are TRBV7-6 and TRBJ2-1, with D possibly TRBD2 on 5 matching bases. The CDR3 spans 14 residues. V was clipped by 8 bases and J by 0 bases, with 11 bases between them. Per germline, CDR1 SGHVS and CDR2 FNYEAQ. This CDR3 reads CASAQGSSYNEQFF. The CDR3 DNA sequence: TGTGCCAGCGCCCAAGGGAGCTCCTACAATGAGCAGTTCTTC.

The genes are TRBV5-4 and TRBJ1-5; D gene uncertain. The CDR3 length is 13 residues. The V gene lost 3 bases and the J gene lost 4 bases, with 8 bases spanning the gap. CDR1 and CDR2 from the germline V gene are SGHNT and YYREEE (reference sequence). CDR3 nucleotides: TGTGCCAGCAGCTGCAGGTCTAATCAGCCCCAGCATTTT. Translated: CASSCRSNQPQHF.

The V and J genes are TRBV7-9 and TRBJ1-1; 8 nucleotides align to TRBD1. J gave up 1 base and V 5 bases, and 6 bases lay outside the gene matches. Germline V lookup: CDR1 SEHNR, CDR2 FQNEAQ (reference sequence). CDR3 length: 15 residues. The CDR3 sequence: CASSPRTGPNTEAFF. The CDR3 nucleotides are TGTGCCAGCAGCCCCCGGACAGGGCCGAACACTGAAGCTTTCTTT.

This clone was seen once. This rearrangement joins TRBV29-1 to TRBJ1-1, with 7 nucleotides matching TRBD1. V was pared by 7 bases and J by 2 bases, with 1 base of the junction left unmatched. The CDR3 is 11 amino acids. From germline, CDR1 is SQVTM and CDR2 ANQGSEA. CDR3 loop: CSGDRNTEAFF. The CDR3 DNA reads TGCAGCGGGGACAGAAACACTGAAGCTTTCTTT.

CDR3 sequence reads: CASSIFVEGNEQFF. In DNA, the CDR3 is TGTGCCAGTAGTATATTCGTCGAGGGGAATGAGCAGTTCTTC. V is TRBV19 and J is TRBJ2-1; D may correspond to TRBD1 or TRBD2 (5 bases each). Looked up from germline, CDR1 is LNHDA and CDR2 is SQIVND (reference sequence). CDR3 size: 14 residues. Trimming stripped 2 bases from V and 7 bases from J, with 12 bases between.

The J gene is TRBJ2-2, the V gene TRBV4-1; perhaps TRBD1 as D (5 bases). Between the trimmed V and J ends, which lost 1 base and 1 base, there was a span of 7 bases. Per the germline V gene, CDR1 is MGHRA and CDR2 is YSYEKL. There are 15 residues in the CDR3. CDR3 nucleotide sequence: TGCGCCAGCAGCCAAGGACAGCTGAACACCGGGGAGCTGTTTTTT. Protein product: CASSQGQLNTGELFF.

CDR3 amino acids: CATVGQGYEQYF. The CDR3 DNA is TGTGCAACTGTGGGACAGGGCTACGAGCAGTACTTC. J is TRBJ2-7 and V is TRBV6-5, with TRBD1 matching 9 bases. CDR1 is MNHEY and CDR2 is SVGAGI in the germline V gene. The CDR3 contains 12 residues.

The rearrangement joins TRBV5-6 to TRBJ2-7; D gene ambiguous. Germline CDR1 and CDR2: SGHDT and YYEEEE. The CDR3 has 14 residues. V was cut by 1 base and J by 7 bases, with 15 bases left in between. CDR3 in amino acids: CASSLSGTFGEQYF. DNA of the CDR3: TGTGCCAGCAGCTTGTCAGGCACCTTCGGGGAGCAGTACTTC.